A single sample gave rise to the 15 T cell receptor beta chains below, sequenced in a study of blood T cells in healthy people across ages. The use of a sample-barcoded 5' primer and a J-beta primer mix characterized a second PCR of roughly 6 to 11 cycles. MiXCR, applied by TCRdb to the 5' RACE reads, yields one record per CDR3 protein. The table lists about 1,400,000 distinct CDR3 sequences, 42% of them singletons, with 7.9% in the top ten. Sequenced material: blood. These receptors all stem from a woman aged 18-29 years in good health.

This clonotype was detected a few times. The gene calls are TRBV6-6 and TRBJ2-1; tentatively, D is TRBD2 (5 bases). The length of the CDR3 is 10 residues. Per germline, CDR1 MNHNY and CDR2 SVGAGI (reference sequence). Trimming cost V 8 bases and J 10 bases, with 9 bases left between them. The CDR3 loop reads CASGTGEQFF. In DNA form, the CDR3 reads TGTGCCAGCGGTACGGGGGAGCAGTTCTTC.

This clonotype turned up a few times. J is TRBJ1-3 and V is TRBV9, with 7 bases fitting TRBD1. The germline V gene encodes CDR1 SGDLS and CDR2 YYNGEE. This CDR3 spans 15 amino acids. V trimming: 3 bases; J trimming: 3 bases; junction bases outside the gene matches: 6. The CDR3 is CASSGQTGNGNTIYF. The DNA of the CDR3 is TGTGCCAGCAGCGGACAGACAGGGAATGGAAACACCATATATTTT.

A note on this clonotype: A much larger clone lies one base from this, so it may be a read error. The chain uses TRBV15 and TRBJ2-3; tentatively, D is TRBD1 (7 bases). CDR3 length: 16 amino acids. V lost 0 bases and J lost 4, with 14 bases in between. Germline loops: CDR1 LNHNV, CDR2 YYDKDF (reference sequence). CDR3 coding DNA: TGTGCCACCAGCAGAGACTCTAGCAGGGGGGCAGATACGCAGTATTTT. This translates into CATSRDSSRGADTQYF.

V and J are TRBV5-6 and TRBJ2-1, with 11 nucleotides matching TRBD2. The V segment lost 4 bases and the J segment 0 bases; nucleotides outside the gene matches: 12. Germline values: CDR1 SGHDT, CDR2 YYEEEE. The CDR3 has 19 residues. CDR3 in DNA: TGTGCCAGCAGCCCAAGAACTAGCGGGGGACCGACCTCCTACAATGAGCAGTTCTTC. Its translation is CASSPRTSGGPTSYNEQFF.

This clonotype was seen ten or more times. CDR3 region: CASSQDMGYAYEQYF. CDR3 nucleotides: TGTGCCAGCAGCCAAGATATGGGTTATGCCTACGAGCAGTACTTC. The chain combines TRBV4-2 with TRBJ2-7; D call uncertain. The CDR3 contains 15 residues. Trimming took off 0 bases at V and 2 bases at J, with 11 bases between the two ends. Germline V gene lookup returns CDR1 LGHNA and CDR2 YNFKEQ.

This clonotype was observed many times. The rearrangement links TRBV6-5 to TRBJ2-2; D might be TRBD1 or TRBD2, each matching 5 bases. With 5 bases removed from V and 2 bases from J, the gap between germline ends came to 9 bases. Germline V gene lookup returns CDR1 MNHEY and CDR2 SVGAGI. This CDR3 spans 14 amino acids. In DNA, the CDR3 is TGTGCCAGCAGTCGGGACGGAAACACCGGGGAGCTGTTTTTT. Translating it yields CASSRDGNTGELFF.

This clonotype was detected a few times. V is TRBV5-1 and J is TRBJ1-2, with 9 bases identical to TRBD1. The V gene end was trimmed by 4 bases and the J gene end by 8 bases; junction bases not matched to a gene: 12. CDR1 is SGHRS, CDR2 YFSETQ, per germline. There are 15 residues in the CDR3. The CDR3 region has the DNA TGCGCCAGCAGCACGACGACAGGGGGAAGTTTGGGCTACACCTTC. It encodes CASSTTTGGSLGYTF. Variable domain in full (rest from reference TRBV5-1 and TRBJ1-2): KAGVTQTPRYLIKTRGQQVTLSCSPISGHRSVSWYQQTPGQGLQFLFEYFSETQRNKGNFPGRFSGRQFSNSRSEMNVSTLELGDSALYLCASSTTTGGSLGYTFGSGTRLTVV.

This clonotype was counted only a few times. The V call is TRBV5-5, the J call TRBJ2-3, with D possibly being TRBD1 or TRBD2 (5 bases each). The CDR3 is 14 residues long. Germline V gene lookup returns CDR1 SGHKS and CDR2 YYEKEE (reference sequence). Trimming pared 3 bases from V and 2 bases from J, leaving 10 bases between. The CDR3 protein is CASSYPGPTDTQYF. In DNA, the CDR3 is TGTGCCAGCAGCTACCCGGGACCCACAGATACGCAGTATTTT.

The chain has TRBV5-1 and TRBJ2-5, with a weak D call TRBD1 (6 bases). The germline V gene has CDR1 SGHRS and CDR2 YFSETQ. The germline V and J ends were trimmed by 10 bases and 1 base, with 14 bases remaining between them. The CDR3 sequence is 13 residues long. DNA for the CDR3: TGCGCCTGCGGGCAGGGGCCCCAAGAGACCCAGTACTTC. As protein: CACGQGPQETQYF.

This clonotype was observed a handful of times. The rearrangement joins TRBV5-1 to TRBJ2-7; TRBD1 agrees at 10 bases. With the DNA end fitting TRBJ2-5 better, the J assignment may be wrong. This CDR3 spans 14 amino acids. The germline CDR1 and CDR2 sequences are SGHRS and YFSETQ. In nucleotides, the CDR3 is TGCGCCAGCAGCTGGGGGGACAGGGGAGAGACCCAGTACTTC. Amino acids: CASSWGDRGETQYF.

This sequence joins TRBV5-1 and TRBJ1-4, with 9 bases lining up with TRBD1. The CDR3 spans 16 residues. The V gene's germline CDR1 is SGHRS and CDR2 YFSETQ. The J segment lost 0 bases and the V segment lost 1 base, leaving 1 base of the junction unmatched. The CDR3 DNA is TGCGCCAGCAGCTTGCGGGACAGGGCAACTAATGAAAAACTGTTTTTT. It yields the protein CASSLRDRATNEKLFF.

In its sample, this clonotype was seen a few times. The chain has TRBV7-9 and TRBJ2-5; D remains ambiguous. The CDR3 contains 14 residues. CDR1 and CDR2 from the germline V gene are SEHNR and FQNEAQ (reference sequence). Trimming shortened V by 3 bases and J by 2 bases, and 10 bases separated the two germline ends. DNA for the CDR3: TGTGCCAGCAGCTTGGTGTCAACTCAAGAGACCCAGTACTTC. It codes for CASSLVSTQETQYF.

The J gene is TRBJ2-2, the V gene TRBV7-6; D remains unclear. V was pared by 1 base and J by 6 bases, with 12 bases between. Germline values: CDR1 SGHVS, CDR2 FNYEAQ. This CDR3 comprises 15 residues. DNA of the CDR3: TGTGCCAGCAGCTTAGAGGCATTGCAGTCCGGGGAGCTGTTTTTT. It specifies CASSLEALQSGELFF.

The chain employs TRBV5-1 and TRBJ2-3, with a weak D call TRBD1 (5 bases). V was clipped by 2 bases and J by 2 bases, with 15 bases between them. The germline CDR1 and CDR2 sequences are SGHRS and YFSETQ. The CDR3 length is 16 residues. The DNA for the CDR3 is TGCGCCAGCAGCTTAGGGGCTGCGGACCCCACAGATACGCAGTATTTT. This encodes CASSLGAADPTDTQYF.

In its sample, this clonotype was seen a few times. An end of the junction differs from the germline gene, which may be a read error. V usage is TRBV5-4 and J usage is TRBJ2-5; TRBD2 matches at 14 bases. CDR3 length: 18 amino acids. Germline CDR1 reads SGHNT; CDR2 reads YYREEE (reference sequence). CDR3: CASSRRRLAGGERESQYF. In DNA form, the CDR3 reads TGTGCCAGCAGCCGCCGACGACTAGCGGGAGGGGAAAGAGAGTCCCAGTACTTC.